The entry below describes one TCR beta chain. CDR1 is LNHDA, CDR2 SQIVND, per germline (reference sequence). J was trimmed by 0 bases and V by 5 bases; bases with no gene match: 7. The CDR3 length is 16 residues. TCR-alpha and TCR-beta chains were sequenced unpaired. The method was immunoSEQ multiplex PCR; TCRdb's version includes in-frame clones alone and lacks a portion of them. The sample records roughly 92,000 clones, roughly 90% being singletons. These data come from a study of T cells in tuberculosis. Overall study results and limits: Some low-affinity tetramer-binding T cells may be absent from this sample.

After thawing and overnight rest, PBMC were stained with GMM-loaded CD1B tetramer, viability dye and anti-CD3 for sorting. CD1B tetramers were loaded with Rhodococcus equi-derived C32 glucose monomycolate. The sequence was collected from an adult woman with latent tuberculosis. Sequencing used CD1b-GMM tetramer-negative cells sorted from PBMCs. The chain combines TRBV19 with TRBJ1-2, with 9 bases aligning to TRBD1. CDR3 sequence reads: CASSYGQGPTNYGYTF. CDR3 coding DNA: TGTGCCAGTAGTTATGGACAGGGGCCTACTAACTATGGCTACACCTTC.